The clone carrying this T cell receptor beta chain was recorded a few times. As yet, its antigen is unknown. The sample originates from a study of cytomegalovirus exposure and HLA in healthy donors. About the study: The 110 or so validation repertoires used a platform that matched the one used for the approximately 620 first-cohort repertoires, as a later analysis reported. Regarding the study as a whole: Associated with cytomegalovirus, according to the listing, were 150 to 200 TCR beta chains. The tendency of first-cohort TCR clusters to co-occur in the 110 or so validation repertoires emerged from a later analysis.

Donors came from a validation cohort of over a hundred subjects, distinct from the first 666-subject cohort. Trimming took off 0 bases at V and 3 bases at J, with 18 bases between the two ends. Germline V gene data show CDR1 as SGHRS and CDR2 as YFSETQ. This CDR3 region has 17 residues. Profiled with immunoSEQ multiplex PCR; TCRdb holds only in-frame clones, not every one. The table has over 200,000 clones, around four fifths seen once. This sequence joins TRBV5-1 and TRBJ1-2; D is unresolved. This receptor was identified in a young woman in good health and CMV-seronegative. Input material: PBMCs. CDR3 sequence reads: CASSLEPDAALDYGYTF. The CDR3 DNA is TGCGCCAGCAGCTTGGAACCAGACGCAGCCCTGGACTATGGCTACACCTTC. Together with reference TRBV5-1 and TRBJ1-2, the CDR3 gives the full variable domain: KAGVTQTPRYLIKTRGQQVTLSCSPISGHRSVSWYQQTPGQGLQFLFEYFSETQRNKGNFPGRFSGRQFSNSRSEMNVSTLELGDSALYLCASSLEPDAALDYGYTFGSGTRLTVV.